These T cell receptor beta chains were read from a single sample in a study of response to subunit inactivated influenza vaccine. One entry per CDR3 protein, called by TCRdb with MiXCR from the RT-PCR reads. The sample records some 200,000 distinct CDR3 sequences, about 12% being singletons. These records were also assigned to another study, of T cells expressing NK-cell markers.

Here the sequenced sample was CD8+ T cells sorted from PBMCs, taken 11 to 12 days after vaccination. These receptors all come from a man between 50 and 59 years old who received an inactivated influenza vaccine. Each CDR3 is given with its conserved first and last residue. The order of the fields is J gene, V gene, CDR3 protein.

TRBJ2-7 TRBV7-9 CASSLGGDWNYEQYF
TRBJ1-1 TRBV2 CASSGRGAGSEAFF
TRBJ2-2 TRBV9 CASSVTTSGGYTGELFF
TRBJ2-1 TRBV5-6 CASSYWTGRNEQFF
TRBJ1-3 TRBV27 CASSLSGANTIYF
TRBJ2-7 TRBV19 CASSMRTGRYSAYEQYF
TRBJ1-1 TRBV4-2 CASGTGVRKTEAFF
TRBJ2-2 TRBV7-8 CASSLKLPYTGELFF
TRBJ2-7 TRBV11-2 CASSPDRSKTYEQYF
TRBJ1-1 TRBV27 CASSPYQGMNTEAFF
TRBJ2-7 TRBV7-3 CASSWGAGEAYEQYF
TRBJ2-5 TRBV27 CASSRYGADQETQYF
TRBJ2-2 TRBV29-1 CNVAGRANTGELFF
TRBJ2-1 TRBV7-9 CASSFPMTSGSENEQFF
TRBJ2-5 TRBV4-2 CASSQGSRAGETQYF
TRBJ2-7 TRBV5-6 CASSAGRASYEQYF
TRBJ2-3 TRBV11-2 CASSHGGGDTQYF
TRBJ2-5 TRBV5-1 CASWGLVPLAVQETQYF
TRBJ1-2 TRBV11-2 CASTSGGGGYTF
TRBJ1-5 TRBV6-2/TRBV6-3 CASSYTPGQGNQPQHF
TRBJ1-2 TRBV29-1 CSVEGGSVYGYTF
TRBJ2-1 TRBV4-3 CASSLARNRWGEQFF
TRBJ2-3 TRBV9 CASNLAGGTTDTQYF
TRBJ1-5 TRBV6-1 CASSPAYSNQPQHF
TRBJ2-1 TRBV2 CASRLLSRADEQFF
TRBJ2-2 TRBV7-9 CASSSKGAKNTGELFF
TRBJ1-1 TRBV20-1 CSARAPEGPYTEAFF
TRBJ2-1 TRBV5-1 CASNTGGSYNEQFF
TRBJ1-6 TRBV12-3/TRBV12-4 CASSLRLGNSPLHF
TRBJ2-1 TRBV28 CASSWWDSYNEQFF
TRBJ1-5 TRBV7-9 CASSLSDNNQPQHF
TRBJ1-1 TRBV12-3/TRBV12-4 CASALGSNTEAFF
TRBJ2-7 TRBV6-5 CASSYSTRGANEQYF
TRBJ1-1 TRBV6-2/TRBV6-3 CASSYGSDTEAFF
TRBJ1-2 TRBV28 CATTGESDRMIYGYTF
TRBJ2-7 TRBV15 CATSPSGFSYEQYF
TRBJ2-1 TRBV7-9 CASTWPERQNLWDEQFF
TRBJ2-1 TRBV25-1 CASTRDWNNEQFF
TRBJ2-7 TRBV27 CASSLGTGANEQYF
TRBJ2-7 TRBV28 CASSLRGGYEQYF
TRBJ2-1 TRBV11-2 CASSPQVVFDEQFF